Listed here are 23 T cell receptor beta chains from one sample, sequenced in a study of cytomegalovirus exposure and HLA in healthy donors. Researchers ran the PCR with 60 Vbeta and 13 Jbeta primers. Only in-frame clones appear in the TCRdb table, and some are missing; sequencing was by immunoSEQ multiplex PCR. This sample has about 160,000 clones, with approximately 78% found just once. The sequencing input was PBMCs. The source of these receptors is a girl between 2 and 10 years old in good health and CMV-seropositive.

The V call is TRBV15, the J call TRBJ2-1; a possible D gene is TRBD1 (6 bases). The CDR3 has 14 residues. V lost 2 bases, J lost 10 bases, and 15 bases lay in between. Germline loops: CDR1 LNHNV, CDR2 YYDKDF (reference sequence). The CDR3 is CATSRSNRGTEQFF. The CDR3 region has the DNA TGTGCCACCAGCAGAAGTAATAGGGGGACAGAGCAGTTCTTC.

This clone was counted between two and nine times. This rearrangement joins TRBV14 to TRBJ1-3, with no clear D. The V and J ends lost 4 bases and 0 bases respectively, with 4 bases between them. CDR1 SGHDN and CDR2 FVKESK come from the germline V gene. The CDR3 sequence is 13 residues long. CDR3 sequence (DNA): TGTGCCAGCAGCCTCTACTCTGGAAACACCATATATTTT. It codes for CASSLYSGNTIYF.

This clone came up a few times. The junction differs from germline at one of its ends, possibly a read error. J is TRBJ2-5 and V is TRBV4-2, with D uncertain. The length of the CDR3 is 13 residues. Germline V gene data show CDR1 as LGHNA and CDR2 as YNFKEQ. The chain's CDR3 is CASSQDYQETQYF. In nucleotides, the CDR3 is TGTGCCAGCAGCCAAGATTACCAGGAGACCCAGTACTTC.

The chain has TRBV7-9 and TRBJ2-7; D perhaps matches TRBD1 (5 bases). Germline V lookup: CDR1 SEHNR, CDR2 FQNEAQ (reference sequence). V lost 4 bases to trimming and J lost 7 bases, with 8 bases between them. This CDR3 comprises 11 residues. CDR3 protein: CASSSWTEQYF. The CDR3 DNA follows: TGTGCCAGCAGCTCCTGGACAGAGCAGTACTTC.

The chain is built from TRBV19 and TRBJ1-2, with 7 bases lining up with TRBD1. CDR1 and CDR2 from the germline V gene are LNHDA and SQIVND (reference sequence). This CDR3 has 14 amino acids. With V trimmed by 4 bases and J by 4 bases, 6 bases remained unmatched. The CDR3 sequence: CASSTLGQLYGYTF. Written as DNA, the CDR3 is TGTGCCAGTAGTACCTTGGGACAGCTCTATGGCTACACCTTC.

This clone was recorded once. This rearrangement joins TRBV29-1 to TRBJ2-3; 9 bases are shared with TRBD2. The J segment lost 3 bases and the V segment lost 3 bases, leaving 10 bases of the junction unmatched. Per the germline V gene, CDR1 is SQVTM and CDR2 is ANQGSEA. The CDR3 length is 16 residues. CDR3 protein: CSVDWREGHLTDTQYF. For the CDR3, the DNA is TGCAGCGTTGATTGGCGGGAGGGCCATTTGACAGATACGCAGTATTTT.

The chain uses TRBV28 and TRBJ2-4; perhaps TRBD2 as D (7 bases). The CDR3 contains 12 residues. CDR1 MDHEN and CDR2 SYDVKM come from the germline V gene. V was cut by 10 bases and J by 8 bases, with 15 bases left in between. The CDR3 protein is CATRRGGDIQYF. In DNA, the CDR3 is TGTGCCACCCGTAGGGGGGGGGACATTCAGTACTTC.

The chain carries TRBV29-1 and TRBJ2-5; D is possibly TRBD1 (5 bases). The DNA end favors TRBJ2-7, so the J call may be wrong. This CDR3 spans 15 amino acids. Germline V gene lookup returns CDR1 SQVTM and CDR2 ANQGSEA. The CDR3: CSVERRVGATYEQYF. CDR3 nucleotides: TGCAGCGTTGAAAGGCGAGTTGGGGCGACCTACGAGCAGTACTTC.

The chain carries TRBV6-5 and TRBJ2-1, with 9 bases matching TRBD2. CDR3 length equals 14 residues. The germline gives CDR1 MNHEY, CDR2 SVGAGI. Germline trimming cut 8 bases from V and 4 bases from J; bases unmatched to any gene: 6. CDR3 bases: TGTGCCAGCTCCCTAGCGGGGATGTACAATGAGCAGTTCTTC. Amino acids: CASSLAGMYNEQFF.

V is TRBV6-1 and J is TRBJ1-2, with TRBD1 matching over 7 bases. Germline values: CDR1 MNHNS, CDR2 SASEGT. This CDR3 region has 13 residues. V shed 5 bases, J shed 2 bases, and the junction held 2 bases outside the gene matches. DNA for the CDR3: TGTGCCAGCAGTCCGGGACAGAACTATGGCTACACCTTC. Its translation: CASSPGQNYGYTF.

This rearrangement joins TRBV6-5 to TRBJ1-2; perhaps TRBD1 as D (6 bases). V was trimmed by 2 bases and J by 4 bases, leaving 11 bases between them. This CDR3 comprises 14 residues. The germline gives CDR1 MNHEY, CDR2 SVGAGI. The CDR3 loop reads CASSYQGLGYGYTF. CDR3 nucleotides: TGTGCCAGCAGTTACCAGGGGCTTGGCTATGGCTACACCTTC.

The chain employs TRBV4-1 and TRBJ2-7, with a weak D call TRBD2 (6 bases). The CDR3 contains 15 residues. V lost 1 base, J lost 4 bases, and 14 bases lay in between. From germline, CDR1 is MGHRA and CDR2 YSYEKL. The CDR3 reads CASSQVTRGSYEQYF. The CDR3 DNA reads TGCGCCAGCAGCCAAGTGACTAGGGGATCATACGAGCAGTACTTC.

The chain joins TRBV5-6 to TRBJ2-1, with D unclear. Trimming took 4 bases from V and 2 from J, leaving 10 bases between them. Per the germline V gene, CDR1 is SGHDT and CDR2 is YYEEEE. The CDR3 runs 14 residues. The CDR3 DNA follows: TGTGCCAGCAGCACACGACTGGCCTACAATGAGCAGTTCTTC. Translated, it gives CASSTRLAYNEQFF. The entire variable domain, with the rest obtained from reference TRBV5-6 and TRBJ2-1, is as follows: DAGVTQSPTHLIKTRGQQVTLRCSPKSGHDTVSWYQQALGQGPQFIFQYYEEEERQRGNFPDRFSGHQFPNYSSELNVNALLLGDSALYLCASSTRLAYNEQFFGPGTRLTVL.

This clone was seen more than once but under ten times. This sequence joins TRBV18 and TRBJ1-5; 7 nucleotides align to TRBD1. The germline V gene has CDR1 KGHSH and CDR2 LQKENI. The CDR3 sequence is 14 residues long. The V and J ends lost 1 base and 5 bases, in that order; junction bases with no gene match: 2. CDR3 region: CASSPQGADQPQHF. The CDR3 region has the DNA TGTGCCAGCTCACCACAGGGGGCCGATCAGCCCCAGCATTTT.

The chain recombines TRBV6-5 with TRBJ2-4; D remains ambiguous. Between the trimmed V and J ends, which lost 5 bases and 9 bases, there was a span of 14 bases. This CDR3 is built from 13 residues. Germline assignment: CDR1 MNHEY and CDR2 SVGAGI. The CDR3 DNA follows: TGTGCCAGCAGTGAACTAATTGCACGCATTCAGTACTTC. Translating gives CASSELIARIQYF.

The CDR3, as DNA: TGCAGCGTTTTACCGAGGGACGGGAGCTCCTACGAGCAGTACTTC. Its translation is CSVLPRDGSSYEQYF. The chain employs TRBV29-1 and TRBJ2-7; D is possibly TRBD2 (6 bases). Between the trimmed V and J ends, which lost 5 bases and 0 bases, there was a span of 17 bases. The length of the CDR3 is 15 residues. The V gene's germline CDR1 is SQVTM and CDR2 ANQGSEA.

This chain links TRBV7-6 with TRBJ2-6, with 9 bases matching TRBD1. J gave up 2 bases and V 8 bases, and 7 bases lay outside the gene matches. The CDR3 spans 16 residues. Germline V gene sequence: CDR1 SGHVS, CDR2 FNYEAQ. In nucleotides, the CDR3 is TGTGCCAGCGGAGAACAGGGGGCCACTGGGGCCAACGTCCTGACTTTC. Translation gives CASGEQGATGANVLTF.

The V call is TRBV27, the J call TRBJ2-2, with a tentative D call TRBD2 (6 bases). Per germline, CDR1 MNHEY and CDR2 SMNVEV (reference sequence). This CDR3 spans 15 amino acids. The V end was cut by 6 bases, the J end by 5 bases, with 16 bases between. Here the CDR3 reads CASRFTGGLTGELFF. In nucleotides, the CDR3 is TGTGCCAGCAGATTTACTGGAGGGTTGACCGGGGAGCTGTTTTTT.

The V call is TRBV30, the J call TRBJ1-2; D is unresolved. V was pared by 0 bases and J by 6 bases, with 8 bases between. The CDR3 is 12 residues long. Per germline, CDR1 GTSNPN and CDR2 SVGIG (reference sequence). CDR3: CAWSVTRNGYTF. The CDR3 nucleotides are TGTGCCTGGAGTGTTACGCGCAATGGCTACACCTTC.

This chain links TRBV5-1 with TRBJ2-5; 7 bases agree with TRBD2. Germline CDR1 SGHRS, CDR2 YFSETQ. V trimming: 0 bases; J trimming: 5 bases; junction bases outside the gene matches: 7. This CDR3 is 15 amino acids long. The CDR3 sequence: CASSLGRAGDETQYF. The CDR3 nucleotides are TGCGCCAGCAGCTTGGGCAGGGCGGGGGATGAGACCCAGTACTTC.

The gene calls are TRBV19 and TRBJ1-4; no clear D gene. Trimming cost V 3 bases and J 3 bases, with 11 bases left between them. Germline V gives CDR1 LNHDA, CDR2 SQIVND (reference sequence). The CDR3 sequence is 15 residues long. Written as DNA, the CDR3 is TGTGCCAGTAGTATCCAAGGGAGGCCTAATGAAAAACTGTTTTTT. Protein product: CASSIQGRPNEKLFF.

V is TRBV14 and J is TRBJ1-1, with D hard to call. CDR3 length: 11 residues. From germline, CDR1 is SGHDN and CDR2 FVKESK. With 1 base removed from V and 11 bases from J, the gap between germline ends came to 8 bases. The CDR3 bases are TGTGCCAGCAGCCAAGGGCCCTTTGCTTTCTTT. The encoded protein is CASSQGPFAFF.

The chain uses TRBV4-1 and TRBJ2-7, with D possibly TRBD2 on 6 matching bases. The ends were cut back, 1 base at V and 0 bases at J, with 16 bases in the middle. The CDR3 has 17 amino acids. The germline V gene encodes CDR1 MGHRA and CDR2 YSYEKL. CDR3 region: CASSQGSNSGSSYEQYF. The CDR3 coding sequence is TGCGCCAGCAGCCAAGGGTCGAATAGCGGAAGCTCCTACGAGCAGTACTTC.